This T cell receptor (beta chain) was recovered during a study of Ad26.COV2.S vaccination and SARS-CoV-2 variants. Study summary: Intramuscular Ad26.COV2.S doses were given once or twice, 56 days apart.

Treatment noted: some 19 received Ad26.COV2.S at low or high dose, single or two shots; 5 received placebo; per-sample allocation not given. Material that was analyzed had been drawn on day 63 after the first vaccine or placebo injection. Aged 18-55 years, donor was enrolled in Boston at some point between 2019 and 2021. The administered vaccine (an Ad26 vector) expressed Wuhan-strain SARS-CoV-2 spike. The CDR3 has 15 residues. The germline CDR1 and CDR2 sequences are LGHDT and YNNKEL (reference sequence). V lost 4 bases to trimming and J lost 4 bases; unmatched junction nucleotides: 4. TCRdb keeps only in-frame clones here, not all; method: immunoSEQ multiplex PCR. The sample lists about 680,000 clones, around 90% occurring once.

This sequence joins TRBV3-1 (or the pseudogene TRBV3-2) and TRBJ2-1, with 10 bases aligning to TRBD1. Sequencing used peripheral blood, obtained in a trial of Ad26.COV2.S vaccine versus placebo. The sequence was obtained from a person aged 18 to 65 who received the Ad26.COV2.S COVID-19 vaccine or a placebo. The CDR3 here is CASSPRDRGYNEQFF. CDR3 sequence (DNA): TGTGCCAGCAGCCCCCGGGACAGGGGTTACAATGAGCAGTTCTTC.